This is a list of T cell receptor beta chains from one sample in a study of blood T cells in healthy people across ages. TCRdb processed the 5' RACE reads anew with MiXCR; each CDR3 protein has one entry. The sample yields about 930,000 distinct CDR3 sequences, almost 30% seen once. This same sample was also taken into another study, of T cells of mothers and their children.

Material for sequencing was blood. These receptors all come from a woman aged 35 to 49 in good health. CDR3s include the opening cysteine and the closing phenylalanine or tryptophan. A D gene is named only where the DNA matches it firmly. Clone size, where shown, is once, few, many, or a class for clones that have expanded.

many	TRBV7-6	.	TRBJ1-2	TGTGCCAGCAGCCGCGTGGCAGACAACTATGGCTACACCTTC	CASSRVADNYGYTF
.	TRBV5-1	TRBD1	TRBJ1-1	TGCGCCAGCAGCTTGGCCGGGACAGGGGGTGGCACTGAAGCTTTCTTT	CASSLAGTGGGTEAFF
.	TRBV14	.	TRBJ2-3	TGTGCCAGCAGCCAAGAAAGAGTGGGGTGGCGAACAGATACGCAGTATTTT	CASSQERVGWRTDTQYF
many	TRBV5-6	.	TRBJ2-7	TGTGCCAGCAGGCCTCGCCTAGCTCGACCCAACGAGCAGTACTTC	CASRPRLARPNEQYF
once	TRBV27	.	TRBJ1-5	TGTGCCAGCAGTGACGGCCAGTTGGGCAATCAGCCCCAGCATTTT	CASSDGQLGNQPQHF
.	TRBV20-1	.	TRBJ2-3	TGCAGTGCTAGTAGGCGACAGAGCACAGATACGCAGTATTTT	CSASRRQSTDTQYF
many	TRBV28	TRBD2	TRBJ2-4	TGTGCCAGCAGTTTACCGGCTAGCGGAAACATTCAGTACTTC	CASSLPASGNIQYF
few	TRBV7-2	.	TRBJ2-7	TGTGCCAGCAGCTTAATGGGGCGCTCCTACGAGCAGTACTTC	CASSLMGRSYEQYF
.	TRBV3-1	.	TRBJ2-7	TGTGCCAGCAGCCAATTACCGGGGGCGCTTGAGCAGTACTTC	CASSQLPGALEQYF
.	TRBV27	.	TRBJ2-7	TGTGCTAGCAGTCCCGGGGCCGGGCCTAACTACGGGCAGTACTTC	CASSPGAGPNYGQYF
.	TRBV28	TRBD1	TRBJ1-2	TGTGCCAGCAGTAGCCATGGGACAGGGAGCTGTGGCTACACCTTC	CASSSHGTGSCGYTF
few	TRBV7-9	.	TRBJ1-5	TGTGCCAGCAGCTTAGCGACAGTCGGCAATCAGCCCCAGCATTTT	CASSLATVGNQPQHF
many	TRBV7-9	.	TRBJ1-2	TGTGCCAGCAGCTTAGAAAGGGCGGATAATAACTATGGCTACACCTTC	CASSLERADNNYGYTF
few	TRBV5-4	TRBD2	TRBJ2-5	TGTGCCAGCAGGAGCGGGGGGGCATACCAAGAGACCCAGTACTTC	CASRSGGAYQETQYF
many	TRBV11-1	TRBD1	TRBJ2-7	TGTGCCAGCAGCCACAGGGGAAATTCGGACGAGCAGTACTTC	CASSHRGNSDEQYF
.	TRBV18	.	TRBJ2-1	TGTGCCAGCACATCACGTTTGGGAGGCTCCTACAATGAGCAGTTCTTC	CASTSRLGGSYNEQFF